This TCR beta chain was observed in a study of blood T cells in healthy people across ages (dated by TCRdb to 2014 to 2015). Context from the whole study: In model experiments, template switching captured roughly one uniquely barcoded TCR beta cDNA molecule for every two T cells. The study measured age-related changes in TCR beta repertoire diversity using deep sequencing normalized with unique cDNA molecular identifiers. The donors were divided into four age groups: young (average around 16 years), middle-aged (roughly 42), aged (approximately 62) and long-lived (roughly 88). To avoid experimental bias, donors of different ages were distributed randomly across sequencing lanes. The study analyzed two additional independent replicas of 1 million unique cDNA reads from the same blood draw for two donors, one aged 18 to 30 and one aged 80 or older.

Points on this clonotype: Its antigen remains unidentified. No much larger clone is present one base from it, and per-base qualities are unavailable.

Sequences SGHAT (CDR1) and FQNNGV (CDR2) are obtained from the germline V gene. CDR3 length: 15 amino acids, cysteine to phenylalanine. Solely the CDR3 DNA is kept, with 45 bases framed from the first base. Systemically healthy Caucasian individuals from Russia, 35 to 40 in total and aged about 6 to 95 years, were included as donors. About 10 milliliters of peripheral blood were collected from each donor into EDTA-treated Vacutainer tubes. Ficoll-Paque density-gradient centrifugation was used to isolate PBMCs, with at least 7 million obtained per sample. Total RNA was extracted from PBMCs with Trizol reagent, with at least 6 micrograms obtained per sample. For every donor, flow cytometry on a PBMC aliquot measured the percentage of naive CD45RAhigh/CD27high T cells. Study-level results and caveats: As age increased, observed TCR beta diversity per million T cells dropped in a roughly linear way, and a significant reduction was already evident by age approximately 40. Since profiling was done on bulk unsorted PBMCs, naive and antigen-experienced compartments could not be conclusively compared. A strong correlation was found between observed TCR beta diversity and the percentage of naive T cells measured by flow cytometry. Because donor CMV infection status was unknown, age-related changes in expanded clonotypes were potentially confounded. Compared with the aged group, more naive CD4+ T cells, fewer expanded clones and increased TCR diversity were shown by the long-lived group, suggesting age selection. Total diversity estimates from one million sequenced T cells were considered lower bounds and underestimates.

Library preparation was by 5' RACE. Sequencing instrument: Illumina HiSeq 2500. The second PCR ran for about 6 to 11 cycles and used a J-beta primer mix along with a sample-barcoded 5' primer. A unique molecular identifier was introduced onto each TCR beta cDNA molecule by a template-switch 5' adaptor carrying 12 random nucleotides. Each sample yielded at least 3 million CDR3-containing paired-end reads. First-strand cDNA synthesis was performed from all RNA using the Mint cDNA synthesis kit, with priming by a TRBC-specific oligonucleotide. Following uracil-DNA glycosylase treatment, a first 18-cycle PCR with universal primers M1SS and BC2_uni_R was performed on all cDNA. As for how the authors treated the data: Each sample was normalized by randomly selecting 1 million high-quality reads, each carrying a distinct molecular identifier. Instead of being binned into consensus sequences, reads that shared molecular identifiers were thrown out. CDR3 identification, clonotype clustering and error correction used MiTCR with a Q25 quality threshold and the strictest error-elimination algorithm. Lower-bound total TCR beta diversity was estimated with a nonparametric unseen species model using Euler transformation. Using fastp trimming at Q25 and MiXCR clonotype assembly, TCRdb reanalyzed the public sequencing data and kept in-frame beta chains. Each CDR3 protein appears once, grouped with its most common genes and DNA. V and J calls and clone size were set by TCRdb, not the authors. Here the sample has roughly 730,000 distinct CDR3 sequences; 56% occur a single time. 25% to 30% of the sample goes to the ten largest clones.

The V gene is TRBV11-2 and the J gene is TRBJ2-7; the D gene remains uncertain. The end of the DNA aligns better with TRBJ2-4, so the J call may be wrong. The sequenced material came from blood. This receptor was taken from a man aged 35-49 years in good health. CDR3 protein: CASSLDRRQYSIQYF. In nucleotide form, the sequence is TGTGCCAGCAGCTTAGATCGGCGGCAGTATAGCATTCAGTACTTC.